The TCR beta chain under discussion was sequenced for a study of T cell clonotyping in hematopoietic cell transplantation. Points on this clone: The antigen is undetermined.

Repertoires were generated with immunoSEQ multiplex PCR, while TCRdb's copy carries only in-frame clones and drops some. Of 14,000 or so clones listed, 90% to 95% are singletons. The V gene's germline CDR1 is SGDLS and CDR2 YYNGEE. This CDR3 region has 16 residues. The V gene lost 3 bases and the J gene lost 6 bases, with 19 bases spanning the gap. Study observations and caveats: Graft donor and pretransplant recipient Inverse Simpson Index values predicted broader posttransplant TCR diversity. Cells were unsorted, so CD4 and CD8 contributions were not separated.

The chain combines TRBV9 with TRBJ2-1, with TRBD2 as a possible D gene (5 bases). The material sequenced was PBMCs, taken 30 days after allogeneic stem cell transplant. This clonotype was obtained from a male patient in his sixties who had an allogeneic stem cell transplant from an unrelated donor, so the T cells may come from the graft donor. Some clones in this sample may be carry-over from other donors' samples. The CDR3 loop reads CASSGIANRLLNEQFF. The CDR3 DNA is TGTGCCAGCAGCGGAATAGCGAACCGATTACTCAATGAGCAGTTCTTC.